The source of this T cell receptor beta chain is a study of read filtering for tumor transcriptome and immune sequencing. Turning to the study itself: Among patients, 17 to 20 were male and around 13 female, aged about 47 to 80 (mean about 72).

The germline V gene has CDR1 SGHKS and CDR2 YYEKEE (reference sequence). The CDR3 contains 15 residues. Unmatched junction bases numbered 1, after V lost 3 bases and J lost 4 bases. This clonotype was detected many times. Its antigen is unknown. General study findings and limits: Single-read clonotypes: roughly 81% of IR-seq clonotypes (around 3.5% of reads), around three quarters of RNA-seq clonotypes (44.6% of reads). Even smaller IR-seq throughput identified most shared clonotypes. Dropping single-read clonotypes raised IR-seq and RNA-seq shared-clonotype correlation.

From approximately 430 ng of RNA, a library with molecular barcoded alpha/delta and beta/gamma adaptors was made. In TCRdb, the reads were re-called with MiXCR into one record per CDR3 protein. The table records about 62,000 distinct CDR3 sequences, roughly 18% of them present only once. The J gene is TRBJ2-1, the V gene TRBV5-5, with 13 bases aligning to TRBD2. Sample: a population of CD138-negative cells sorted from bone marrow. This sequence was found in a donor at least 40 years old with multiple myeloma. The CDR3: CASSWTSGGYNEQFF. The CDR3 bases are TGTGCCAGCAGCTGGACTAGCGGGGGATACAATGAGCAGTTCTTC.